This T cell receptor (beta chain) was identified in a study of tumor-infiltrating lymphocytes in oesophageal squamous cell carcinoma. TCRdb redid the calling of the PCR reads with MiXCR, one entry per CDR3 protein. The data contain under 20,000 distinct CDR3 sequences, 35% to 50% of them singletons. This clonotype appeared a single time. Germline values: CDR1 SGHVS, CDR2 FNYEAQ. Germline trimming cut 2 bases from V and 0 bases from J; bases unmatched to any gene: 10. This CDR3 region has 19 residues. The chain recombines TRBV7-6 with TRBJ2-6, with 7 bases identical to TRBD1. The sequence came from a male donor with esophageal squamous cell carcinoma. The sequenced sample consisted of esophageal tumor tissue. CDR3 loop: CASSLSLGTASSGANVLTF. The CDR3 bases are TGTGCCAGCAGCTTAAGTCTGGGGACAGCGAGCTCTGGGGCCAACGTCCTGACTTTC.